Sequencing of this TCR beta chain was carried out in a study of shared clonotypes between healthy human individuals. Positive CCR7 selection of CD45RO-negative cells yielded the naive CD8 cells, and terminally differentiated effector memory CD45RA+ cells were excluded. Germline V lookup: CDR1 LGHNA, CDR2 YSLEER. There are 19 residues in the CDR3. Unmatched junction bases numbered 10, after V lost 0 bases and J lost 0 bases. Sequencing used immunoSEQ multiplex PCR; TCRdb keeps in-frame clones, though not all of them. In the table there are about 1,800,000 clones, over 85% of which are singletons. Sequences were obtained from naive CD8+ T cells sorted from blood. The source is a man aged 18 to 29 in good health. This chain joins TRBV4-3 and TRBJ2-2, with 7 bases aligning to TRBD2. CDR3 sequence (DNA): TGCGCCAGCAGCCAAGATTGGCTAGCGGAGACTCCGAACACCGGGGAGCTGTTTTTT. This gives the protein CASSQDWLAETPNTGELFF.